The 10 T cell receptor beta chains listed next were all sequenced from one sample in a study of sequential checkpoint blockade in melanoma. The sample's treatment: randomized to nivolumab then ipilimumab (arm A) or the reverse (arm B). TCRdb keeps only in-frame clones here, not all; method: immunoSEQ multiplex PCR. The top ten clones hold approximately 20% of a sample with 15,000 to 20,000 clones, about 67% of them seen once. The material sequenced was CD8+ T cells sorted from blood (inferred from file names), taken from a patient given nivolumab and ipilimumab in sequence. Receptors were obtained from a human donor with melanoma.

The chain is built from TRBV9 and TRBJ2-6; tentative D call: TRBD2 (5 bases). The V end lost 3 bases, the J end lost 0 bases, and 7 bases lay between the germline ends. This CDR3 is 15 amino acids long. Germline lookup yields CDR1 SGDLS and CDR2 YYNGEE. DNA for the CDR3: TGTGCCAGCAGCGGAACTAGCTCTGGGGCCAACGTCCTGACTTTC. Translating gives CASSGTSSGANVLTF.

The chain links TRBV4-3 to TRBJ2-7; maybe TRBD1 (6 bases). CDR1 is LGHNA and CDR2 is YSLEER in the germline V gene. Trimming cost V 4 bases and J 1 base, with 17 bases left between them. The CDR3 covers 16 residues. CDR3 in DNA: TGCGCCAGCAGCCCTCGGTTGGGGGCTGAGTCCTACGAGCAGTACTTC. It is translated as CASSPRLGAESYEQYF.

CDR3 loop: CASSLDRVWNEKLFF. CDR3 nucleotide sequence: TGCGCCAGCAGCCTCGACAGGGTGTGGAATGAAAAACTGTTTTTT. The gene calls are TRBV4-1 and TRBJ1-4; TRBD1 matches at 7 bases. The junction had 7 bases not matched to a gene; V was cut back by 4 bases and J by 5 bases. Germline V gene lookup returns CDR1 MGHRA and CDR2 YSYEKL. There are 15 residues in the CDR3.

The chain couples TRBV6-4 to TRBJ2-3; TRBD2 agrees at 9 bases. J gave up 5 bases and V 3 bases, and 9 bases lay outside the gene matches. The CDR3 contains 16 residues. The germline V gene encodes CDR1 MRHNA and CDR2 SNTAGT. This chain's CDR3 is CASSESGGGARDTQYF. CDR3 DNA sequence: TGTGCCAGCAGTGAGTCTGGCGGGGGGGCCAGAGATACGCAGTATTTT.

The rearrangement joins TRBV9 to TRBJ2-1; 7 bases fit TRBD1. Germline CDR1 SGDLS, CDR2 YYNGEE. V lost 2 bases, J lost 14 bases, and 13 bases stayed unmatched. The CDR3 is 14 residues long. The CDR3 spells CASSVEGARGIEFF. In nucleotides, the CDR3 is TGTGCCAGCAGCGTCGAGGGGGCCCGCGGTATAGAGTTCTTC.

V is TRBV5-6 and J is TRBJ2-5; a weak D match, TRBD1 (5 bases). Trimming took 4 bases from V and 8 from J, leaving 12 bases between them. CDR3 length equals 12 residues. Germline V CDR1 and CDR2: SGHDT, YYEEEE. The CDR3, as DNA: TGTGCCAGCAGCGGGCTCCAGGGAACCCAGTACTTC. This sequence encodes CASSGLQGTQYF.

The rearrangement links TRBV11-2 to TRBJ2-2; 7 bases are a match to TRBD2. CDR1 and CDR2 from the germline V gene are SGHAT and FQNNGV. J was trimmed by 3 bases and V by 7 bases; bases with no gene match: 14. The CDR3 has 17 amino acids. CDR3 sequence reads: CASTNPGGLLDTGELFF. The CDR3 DNA reads as TGTGCCAGCACCAACCCCGGGGGACTATTGGACACCGGGGAGCTGTTTTTT. Variable domain in full (rest from reference TRBV11-2 and TRBJ2-2): EAGVAQSPRYKIIEKRQSVAFWCNPISGHATLYWYQQILGQGPKLLIQFQNNGVVDDSQLPKDRFSAERLKGVDSTLKIQPAKLEDSAVYLCASTNPGGLLDTGELFFGEGSRLTVL.

The J gene is TRBJ2-5, the V gene TRBV27, with 9 positions matching TRBD2. V lost 3 bases to trimming and J lost 5 bases; unmatched junction nucleotides: 7. CDR1 is MNHEY, CDR2 SMNVEV, per germline (reference sequence). The CDR3 sequence is 15 residues long. The CDR3 DNA reads TGTGCCAGCAGTTTGGGCGGGGGGGCCAGGGAGACCCAGTACTTC. Protein sequence: CASSLGGGARETQYF.

This chain connects TRBV27 to TRBJ2-1, with D maybe TRBD2 (7 bases). The germline gives CDR1 MNHEY, CDR2 SMNVEV (reference sequence). The CDR3 runs to 16 residues. The V gene lost 6 bases and the J gene lost 0 bases, with 15 bases spanning the gap. The DNA of the CDR3 is TGTGCCAGCAGGGCCGGGGGGCTCAGCTCCTACAATGAGCAGTTCTTC. Its protein is CASRAGGLSSYNEQFF.

This clone was counted many times. The chain joins TRBV6-1 to TRBJ2-7; possible D gene TRBD2, 7 bases. CDR1 and CDR2 from the germline V gene are MNHNS and SASEGT. With 1 base removed from V and 2 bases from J, the gap between germline ends came to 9 bases. This CDR3 is built from 14 residues. In nucleotides, the CDR3 is TGTGCCAGCAGTGAAGAGGGGGGGCCCTACGAGCAGTACGTC. Translation gives CASSEEGGPYEQYV.